The clone carrying this T cell receptor beta chain occurred a few times. Germline V gene data show CDR1 as GTSNPN and CDR2 as SVGIG (reference sequence). V lost 4 bases to trimming and J lost 2 bases; unmatched junction nucleotides: 8. This CDR3 region has 15 residues. With 60 Vbeta and 13 Jbeta primers, the PCR was carried out. Sequencing used immunoSEQ multiplex PCR; TCRdb keeps in-frame clones, though not all of them. The sample holds 60,000 to 75,000 clones, approximately 70% seen once. The data were taken from a study of cytomegalovirus exposure and HLA in healthy donors. Sequencing input: PBMCs. This TCR came from a man aged 45-65 years in good health and CMV-seronegative. V is TRBV30 and J is TRBJ1-2, with 9 positions matching TRBD1. The chain's CDR3 is CAWNSIQGANYGYTF. The CDR3 DNA is TGTGCCTGGAATTCAATACAGGGGGCCAACTATGGCTACACCTTC.